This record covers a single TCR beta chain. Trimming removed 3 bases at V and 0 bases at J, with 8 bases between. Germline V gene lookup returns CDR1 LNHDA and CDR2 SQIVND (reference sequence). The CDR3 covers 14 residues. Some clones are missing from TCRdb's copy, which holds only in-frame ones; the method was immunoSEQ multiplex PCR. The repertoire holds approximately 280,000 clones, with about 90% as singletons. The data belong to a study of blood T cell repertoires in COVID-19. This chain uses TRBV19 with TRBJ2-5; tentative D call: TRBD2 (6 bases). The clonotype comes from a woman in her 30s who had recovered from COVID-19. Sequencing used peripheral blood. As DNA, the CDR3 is TGTGCCAGTAGTATGGGACTCGACCAAGAGACCCAGTACTTC. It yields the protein CASSMGLDQETQYF.